This entry describes one TCR beta chain. The CDR3 extends over 13 amino acids. Looked up from germline, CDR1 is SQVTM and CDR2 is ANQGSEA. Trimming removed 4 bases from V and 6 bases from J; junction bases left unmatched: 8. This sample was included in a study of shared T cell receptors in the human thymus. Data came from immunoSEQ multiplex PCR; TCRdb stores just in-frame clones and leaves some out. Here the sample spans more than 300,000 clones, just under 95% being singletons. The receptor's source is a human donor. Sequenced: thymocytes. The genes are TRBV29-1 and TRBJ1-1; 7 positions agree with TRBD1. This CDR3 reads CSVGGNQGAEAFF. The CDR3 DNA sequence: TGCAGCGTTGGGGGGAATCAGGGGGCTGAAGCTTTCTTT.